The source of this T cell receptor (beta chain) is a study of T-cell memory formation after mild COVID-19. TCRdb redid the calling of the 5' RACE reads with MiXCR, one entry per CDR3 protein. This table has 250,000 to 350,000 distinct CDR3 sequences, just under 20% appearing once. Germline lookup yields CDR1 SGHTA and CDR2 FQGTGA. The CDR3 covers 15 residues. Trimming stripped 1 base from V and 2 bases from J, with 12 bases between. The sequenced sample was PBMCs or a T cell subset sorted from them (not recorded which). This chain connects TRBV7-3 to TRBJ2-7; D may be TRBD2 (7 bases). The clonotype comes from a man younger than 30 who had mild COVID-19 (a few samples of this study predate the infection). Cell type and time point are not known. The CDR3 loop reads CASSLMAGAPYEQYF. Written as DNA, the CDR3 is TGTGCCAGCAGCTTAATGGCGGGGGCCCCCTACGAGCAGTACTTC.